This note documents a single T cell receptor (beta chain) sequence. The data belong to a study of T cells expressing NK-cell markers. CDR1 is DFQATT and CDR2 is SNEGSKA in the germline V gene (reference sequence). The CDR3 consists of 15 residues. TCRdb re-called the 5' RACE reads; every CDR3 protein appears as one record, without DNA. The table lists a few hundred thousand distinct CDR3 sequences. The receptor was isolated from a man aged 18 to 69 in good health. V gene TRBV20-1 combines with J gene TRBJ2-3; TCRdb outputs TRBD2, but without DNA this stays unchecked. The sample comprised blood T cells: a sorted CD56 or NKG2C T cell subset, CD4+ or CD8+ T cells, or bulk PBMC T cells (not recorded which). Here the CDR3 reads CSATKLAGSTDTQYF.